This T cell receptor beta chain was sequenced during a study of shared clonotypes between healthy human individuals. Study context: Serving as donors were a couple of women and three men, whose ages spanned 18 to 49.

Naive-designated CD8 cells lacked CD45RO, were positively enriched for CCR7, and omitted terminally differentiated effector memory CD45RA+ cells. The CDR3 contains 17 residues. Germline loops: CDR1 SGHDT, CDR2 YYEEEE. V lost 4 bases, J lost 3 bases, and 13 bases stayed unmatched. Study results and limitations: The study sampled only blood, and tissue repertoires likely differ. Non-shared clonotypes were found to have lower generation probabilities than the clonotypes that were shared by all four of the sorted-subset donors.

Per the original data handling: Owing to the provision of junction-only sequences devoid of quality scores by immunoSEQ, filtering differed. Sequencing was performed with immunoSEQ multiplex PCR; in TCRdb, only in-frame clones are kept and a portion is missing. The V and J calls and clone size are taken from that table; D and trimming were inferred from the DNA. The table has fewer than 1 million clones, 95% to 97% seen once; the top ten hold approximately 0.2%. As concerns this clone: What it binds is not known.

The specimen sequenced was naive CD8+ T cells sorted from blood. The sequence was obtained from a man aged 25 to 40 in good health. V usage is TRBV5-6 and J usage is TRBJ2-7; 10 bases match TRBD2. CDR3 loop: CASSHDLTSGRGYEQYF. The DNA of the CDR3 is TGTGCCAGCAGCCACGACTTGACGAGCGGGAGGGGCTACGAGCAGTACTTC.